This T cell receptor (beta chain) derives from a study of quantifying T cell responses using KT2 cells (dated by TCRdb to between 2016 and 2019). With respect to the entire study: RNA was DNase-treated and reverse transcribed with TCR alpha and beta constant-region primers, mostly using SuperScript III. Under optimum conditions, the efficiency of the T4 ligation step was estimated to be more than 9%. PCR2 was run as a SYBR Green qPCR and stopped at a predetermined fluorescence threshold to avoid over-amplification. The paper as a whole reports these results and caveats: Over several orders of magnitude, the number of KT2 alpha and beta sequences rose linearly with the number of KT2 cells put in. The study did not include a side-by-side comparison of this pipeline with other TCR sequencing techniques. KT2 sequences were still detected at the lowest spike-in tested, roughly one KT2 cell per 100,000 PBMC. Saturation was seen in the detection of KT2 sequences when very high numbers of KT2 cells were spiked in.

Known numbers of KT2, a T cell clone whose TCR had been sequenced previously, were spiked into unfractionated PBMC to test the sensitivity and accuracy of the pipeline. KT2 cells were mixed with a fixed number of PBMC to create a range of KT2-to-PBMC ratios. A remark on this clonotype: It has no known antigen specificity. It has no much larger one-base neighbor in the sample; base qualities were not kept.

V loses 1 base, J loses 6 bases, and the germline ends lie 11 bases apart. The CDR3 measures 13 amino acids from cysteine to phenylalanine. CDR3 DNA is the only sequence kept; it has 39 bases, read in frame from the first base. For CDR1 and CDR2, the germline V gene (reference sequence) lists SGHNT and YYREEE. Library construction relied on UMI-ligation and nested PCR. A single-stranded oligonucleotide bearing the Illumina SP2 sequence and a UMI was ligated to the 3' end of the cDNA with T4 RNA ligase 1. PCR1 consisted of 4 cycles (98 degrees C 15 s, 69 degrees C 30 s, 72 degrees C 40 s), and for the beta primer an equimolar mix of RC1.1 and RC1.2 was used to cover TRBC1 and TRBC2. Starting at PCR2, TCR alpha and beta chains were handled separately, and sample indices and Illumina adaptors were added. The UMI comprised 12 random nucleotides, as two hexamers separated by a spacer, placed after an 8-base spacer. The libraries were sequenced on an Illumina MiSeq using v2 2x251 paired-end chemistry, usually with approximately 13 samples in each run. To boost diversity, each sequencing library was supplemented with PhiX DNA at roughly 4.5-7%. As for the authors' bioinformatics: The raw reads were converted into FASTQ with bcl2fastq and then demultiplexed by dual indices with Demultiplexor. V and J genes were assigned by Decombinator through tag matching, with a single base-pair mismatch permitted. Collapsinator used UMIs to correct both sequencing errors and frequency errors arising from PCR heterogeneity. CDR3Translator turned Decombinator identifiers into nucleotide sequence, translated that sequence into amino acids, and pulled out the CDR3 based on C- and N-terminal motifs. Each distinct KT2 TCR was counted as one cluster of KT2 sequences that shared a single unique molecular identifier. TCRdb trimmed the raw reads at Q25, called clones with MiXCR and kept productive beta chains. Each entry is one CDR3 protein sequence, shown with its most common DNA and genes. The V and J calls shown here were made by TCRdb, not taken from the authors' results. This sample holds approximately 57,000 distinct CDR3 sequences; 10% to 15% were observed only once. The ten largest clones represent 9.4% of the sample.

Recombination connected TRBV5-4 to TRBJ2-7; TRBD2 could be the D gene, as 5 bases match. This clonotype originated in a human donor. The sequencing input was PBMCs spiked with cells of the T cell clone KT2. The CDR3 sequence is CASSLRTAGEQYF. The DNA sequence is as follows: TGTGCCAGCAGCTTGCGGACCGCGGGCGAGCAGTACTTC.